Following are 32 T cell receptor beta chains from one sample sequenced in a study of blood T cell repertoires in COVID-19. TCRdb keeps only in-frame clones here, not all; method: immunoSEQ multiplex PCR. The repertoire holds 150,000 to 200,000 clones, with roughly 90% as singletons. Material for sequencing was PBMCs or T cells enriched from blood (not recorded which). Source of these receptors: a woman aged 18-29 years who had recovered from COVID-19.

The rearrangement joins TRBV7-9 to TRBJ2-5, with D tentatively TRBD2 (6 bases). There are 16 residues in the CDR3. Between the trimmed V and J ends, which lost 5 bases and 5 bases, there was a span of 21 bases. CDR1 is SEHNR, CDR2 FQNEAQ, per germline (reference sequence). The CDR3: CASSPPGEEVGETQYF. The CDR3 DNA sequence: TGTGCCAGCAGCCCTCCGGGGGAGGAGGTCGGGGAGACCCAGTACTTC.

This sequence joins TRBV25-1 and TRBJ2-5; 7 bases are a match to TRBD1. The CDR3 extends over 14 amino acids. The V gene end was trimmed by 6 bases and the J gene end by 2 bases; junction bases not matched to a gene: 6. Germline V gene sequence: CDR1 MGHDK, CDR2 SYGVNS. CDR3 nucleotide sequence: TGTGCCAGCAGCGATTACAGGGGACAAGAGACCCAGTACTTC. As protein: CASSDYRGQETQYF.

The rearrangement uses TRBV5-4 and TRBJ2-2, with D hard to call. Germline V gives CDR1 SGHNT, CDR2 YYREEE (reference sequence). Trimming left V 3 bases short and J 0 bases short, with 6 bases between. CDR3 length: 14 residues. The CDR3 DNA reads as TGTGCCAGCAGCTATCTCGCGAACACCGGGGAGCTGTTTTTT. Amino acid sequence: CASSYLANTGELFF.

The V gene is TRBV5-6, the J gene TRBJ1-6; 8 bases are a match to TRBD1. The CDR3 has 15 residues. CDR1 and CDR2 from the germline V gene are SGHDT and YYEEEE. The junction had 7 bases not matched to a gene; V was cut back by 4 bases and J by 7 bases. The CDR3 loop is CASSLGQGWNSPLHF. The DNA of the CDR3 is TGTGCCAGCAGCCTTGGACAGGGTTGGAATTCACCCCTCCACTTT.

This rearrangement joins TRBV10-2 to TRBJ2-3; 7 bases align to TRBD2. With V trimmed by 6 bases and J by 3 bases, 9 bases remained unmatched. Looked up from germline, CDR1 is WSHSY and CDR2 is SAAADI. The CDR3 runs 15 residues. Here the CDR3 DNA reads TGCGCCAGCAGCCAACTGAGCGGGAAGACAGATACGCAGTATTTT. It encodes CASSQLSGKTDTQYF.

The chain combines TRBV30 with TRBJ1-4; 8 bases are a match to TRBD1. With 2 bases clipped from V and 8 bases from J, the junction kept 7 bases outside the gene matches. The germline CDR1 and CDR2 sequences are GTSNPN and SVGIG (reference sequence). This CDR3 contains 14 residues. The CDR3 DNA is TGTGCCTGGAGTCCATGGACAGGGAACGAAAAACTGTTTTTT. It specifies CAWSPWTGNEKLFF. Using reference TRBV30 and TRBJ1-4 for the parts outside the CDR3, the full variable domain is SQTIHQWPATLVQPVGSPLSLECTVEGTSNPNLYWYRQAAGRGLQLLFYSVGIGQISSEVPQNLSASRPQDRQFILSSKKLLLSDSGFYLCAWSPWTGNEKLFFGSGTQLSVL.

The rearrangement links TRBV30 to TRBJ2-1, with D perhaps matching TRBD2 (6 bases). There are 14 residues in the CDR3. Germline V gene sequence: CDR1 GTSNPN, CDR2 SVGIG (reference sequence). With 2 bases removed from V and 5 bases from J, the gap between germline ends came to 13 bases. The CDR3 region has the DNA TGTGCCTGGAGTTGGGTCGGGAGAGACAATGAGCAGTTCTTC. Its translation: CAWSWVGRDNEQFF.

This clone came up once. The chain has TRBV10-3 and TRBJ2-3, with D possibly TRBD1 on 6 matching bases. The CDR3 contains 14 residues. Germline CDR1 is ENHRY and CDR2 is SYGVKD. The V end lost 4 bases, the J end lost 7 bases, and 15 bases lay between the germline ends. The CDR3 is CAISAGTRRYTQYF. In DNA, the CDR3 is TGTGCCATCAGTGCCGGGACACGCAGATATACGCAGTATTTT.

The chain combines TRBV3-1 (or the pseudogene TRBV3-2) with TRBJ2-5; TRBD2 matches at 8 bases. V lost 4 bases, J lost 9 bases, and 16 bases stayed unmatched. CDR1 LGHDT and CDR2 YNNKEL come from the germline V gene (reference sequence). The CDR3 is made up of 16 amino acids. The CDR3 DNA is TGTGCCAGCAGCCCAGGTGACGGGAGGGGCCTAAGGGCCCAGTACTTC. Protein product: CASSPGDGRGLRAQYF.

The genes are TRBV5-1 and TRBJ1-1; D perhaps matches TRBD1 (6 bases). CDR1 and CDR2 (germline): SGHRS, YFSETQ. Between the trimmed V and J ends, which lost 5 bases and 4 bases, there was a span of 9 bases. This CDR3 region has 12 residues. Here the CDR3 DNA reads TGCGCCAGCAGACAGGGTCTCACTGAAGCTTTCTTT. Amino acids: CASRQGLTEAFF.

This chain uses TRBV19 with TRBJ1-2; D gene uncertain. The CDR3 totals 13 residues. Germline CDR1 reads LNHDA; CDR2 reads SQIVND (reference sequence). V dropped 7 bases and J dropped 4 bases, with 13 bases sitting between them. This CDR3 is CASKRKAPYGYTF. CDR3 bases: TGTGCCAGTAAGCGAAAGGCCCCCTATGGCTACACCTTC.

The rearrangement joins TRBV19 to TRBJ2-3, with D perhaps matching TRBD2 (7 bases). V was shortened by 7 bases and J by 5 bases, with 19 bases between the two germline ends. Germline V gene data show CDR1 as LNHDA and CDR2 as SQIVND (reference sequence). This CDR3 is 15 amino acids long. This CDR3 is CASTPWGGGGDTQYF. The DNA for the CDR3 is TGTGCCAGTACTCCCTGGGGGGGAGGGGGAGATACGCAGTATTTT.

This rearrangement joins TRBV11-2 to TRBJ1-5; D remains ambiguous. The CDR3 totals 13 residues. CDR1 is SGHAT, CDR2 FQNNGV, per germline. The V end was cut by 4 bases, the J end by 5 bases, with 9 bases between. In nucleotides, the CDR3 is TGTGCCAGCAGCTCAGGAAGAGATCAGCCCCAGCATTTT. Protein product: CASSSGRDQPQHF.

DNA for the CDR3: TGTGCCAGCAGCCCAGGGAGGGGGAGCTACACCTTC. This encodes CASSPGRGSYTF. This chain joins TRBV6-5 and TRBJ1-2; the D gene is possibly TRBD1 (6 bases). With 6 bases removed from V and 9 bases from J, the gap between germline ends came to 14 bases. Germline-derived CDR1 and CDR2 are MNHEY and SVGAGI. The CDR3 length is 12 residues.

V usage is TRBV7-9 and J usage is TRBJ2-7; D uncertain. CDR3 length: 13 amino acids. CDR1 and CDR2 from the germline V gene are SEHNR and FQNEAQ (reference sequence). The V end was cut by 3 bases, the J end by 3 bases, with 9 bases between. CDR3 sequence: CASSFGTVYEQYF. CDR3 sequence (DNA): TGTGCCAGCAGCTTTGGAACAGTCTACGAGCAGTACTTC.

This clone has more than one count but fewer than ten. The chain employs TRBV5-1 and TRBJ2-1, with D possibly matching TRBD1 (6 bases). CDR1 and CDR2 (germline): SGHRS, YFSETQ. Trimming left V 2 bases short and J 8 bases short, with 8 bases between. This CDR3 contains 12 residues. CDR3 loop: CASSFPGDEQFF. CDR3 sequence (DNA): TGCGCCAGCAGCTTTCCAGGGGATGAGCAGTTCTTC.

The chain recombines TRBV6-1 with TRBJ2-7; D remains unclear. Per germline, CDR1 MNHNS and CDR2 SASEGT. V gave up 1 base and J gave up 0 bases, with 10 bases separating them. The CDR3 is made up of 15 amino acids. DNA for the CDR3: TGTGCCAGCAGTGAAGGACTCTCGTCCTCCTACGAGCAGTACTTC. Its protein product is CASSEGLSSSYEQYF.

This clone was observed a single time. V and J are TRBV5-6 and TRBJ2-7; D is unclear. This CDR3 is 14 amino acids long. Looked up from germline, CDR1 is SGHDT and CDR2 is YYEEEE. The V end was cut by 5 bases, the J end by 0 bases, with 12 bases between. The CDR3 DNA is TGTGCCAGCAGTAAGCGTAGGAGCTCCTACGAGCAGTACTTC. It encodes CASSKRRSSYEQYF.

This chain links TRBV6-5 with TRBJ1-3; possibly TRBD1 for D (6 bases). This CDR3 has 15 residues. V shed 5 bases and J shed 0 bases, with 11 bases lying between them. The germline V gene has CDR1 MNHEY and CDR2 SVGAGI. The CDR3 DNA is TGTGCCAGCAGTAGAGGGGGTCTCTCTGGAAACACCATATATTTT. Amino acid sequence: CASSRGGLSGNTIYF.

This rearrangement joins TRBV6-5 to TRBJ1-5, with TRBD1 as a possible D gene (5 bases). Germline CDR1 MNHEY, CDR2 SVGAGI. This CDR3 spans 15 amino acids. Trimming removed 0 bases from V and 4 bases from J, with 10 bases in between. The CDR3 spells CASSYSGGGNQPQHF. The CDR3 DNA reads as TGTGCCAGCAGTTACTCCGGGGGAGGGAATCAGCCCCAGCATTTT.

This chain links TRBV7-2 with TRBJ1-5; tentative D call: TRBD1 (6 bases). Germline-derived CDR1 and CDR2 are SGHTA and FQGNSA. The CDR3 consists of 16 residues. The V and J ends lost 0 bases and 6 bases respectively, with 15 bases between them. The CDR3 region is CASSLATGGGGQPQHF. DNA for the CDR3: TGTGCCAGCAGCTTAGCGACAGGAGGGGGGGGTCAGCCCCAGCATTTT.

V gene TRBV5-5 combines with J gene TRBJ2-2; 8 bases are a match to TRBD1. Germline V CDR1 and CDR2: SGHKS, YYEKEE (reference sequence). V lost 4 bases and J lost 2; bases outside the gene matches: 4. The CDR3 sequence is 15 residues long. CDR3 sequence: CASSAGGFNTGELFF. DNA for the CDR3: TGTGCCAGCAGCGCAGGGGGCTTTAACACCGGGGAGCTGTTTTTT.

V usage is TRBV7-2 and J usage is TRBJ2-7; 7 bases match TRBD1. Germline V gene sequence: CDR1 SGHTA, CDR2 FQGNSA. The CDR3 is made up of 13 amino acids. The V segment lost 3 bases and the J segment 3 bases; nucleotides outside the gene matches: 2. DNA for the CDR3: TGTGCCAGCAGCTTTCAGGGGGACTACGAGCAGTACTTC. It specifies CASSFQGDYEQYF.

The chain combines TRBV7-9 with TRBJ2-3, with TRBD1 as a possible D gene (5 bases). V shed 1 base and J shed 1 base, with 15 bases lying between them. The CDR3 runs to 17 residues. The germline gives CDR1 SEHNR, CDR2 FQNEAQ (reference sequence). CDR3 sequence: CASSLDLRPRGTDTQYF. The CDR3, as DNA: TGTGCCAGCAGCTTAGATCTGAGGCCCAGGGGCACAGATACGCAGTATTTT.

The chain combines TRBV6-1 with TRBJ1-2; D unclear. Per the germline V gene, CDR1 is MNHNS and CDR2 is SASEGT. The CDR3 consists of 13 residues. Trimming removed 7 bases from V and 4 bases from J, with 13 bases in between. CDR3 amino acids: CASTADGVYGYTF. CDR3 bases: TGTGCCAGCACCGCGGACGGGGTCTATGGCTACACCTTC.

For the CDR3, the DNA is TGCGCCAGCAGCCAAGATCGGCGGACTAGTACCGAGCAGTACTTC. Translating it yields CASSQDRRTSTEQYF. The rearrangement uses TRBV4-3 and TRBJ2-7; 7 positions match TRBD2. V gave up 0 bases and J gave up 6 bases; unmatched junction bases: 8. From germline, CDR1 is LGHNA and CDR2 YSLEER. The CDR3 extends over 15 amino acids.

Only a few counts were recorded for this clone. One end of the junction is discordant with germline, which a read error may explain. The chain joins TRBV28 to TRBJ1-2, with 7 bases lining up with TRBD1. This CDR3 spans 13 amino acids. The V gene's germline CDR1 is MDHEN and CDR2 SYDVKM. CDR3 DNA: TGTGCCAGCAGACAACAACCTAGGACCGGGACAGCCTTC. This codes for CASRQQPRTGTAF.

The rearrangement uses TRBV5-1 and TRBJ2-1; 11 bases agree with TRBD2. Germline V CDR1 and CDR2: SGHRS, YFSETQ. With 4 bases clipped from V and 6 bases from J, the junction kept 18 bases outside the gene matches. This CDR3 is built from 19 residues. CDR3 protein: CASSTGLAGNGFSFNEQFF. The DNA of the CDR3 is TGCGCCAGCAGCACCGGACTAGCGGGTAATGGTTTTAGCTTCAATGAGCAGTTCTTC.

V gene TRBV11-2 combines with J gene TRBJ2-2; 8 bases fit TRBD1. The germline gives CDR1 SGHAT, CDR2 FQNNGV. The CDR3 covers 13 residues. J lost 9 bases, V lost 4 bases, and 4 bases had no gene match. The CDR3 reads CASSSDRVRELFF. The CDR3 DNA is TGTGCCAGCAGCTCGGACAGGGTCAGGGAGCTGTTTTTT.

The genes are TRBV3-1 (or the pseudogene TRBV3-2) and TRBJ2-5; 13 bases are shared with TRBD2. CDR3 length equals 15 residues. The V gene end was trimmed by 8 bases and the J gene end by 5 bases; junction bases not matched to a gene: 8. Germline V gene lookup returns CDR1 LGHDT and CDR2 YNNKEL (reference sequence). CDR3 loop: CASLLAGGPVETQYF. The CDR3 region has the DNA TGTGCCAGCCTACTAGCGGGAGGGCCCGTGGAGACCCAGTACTTC.

DNA of the CDR3: TGTGCCAGCAGCCACCGCGGGGCTATCACTGAAGCTTTCTTT. Amino acids: CASSHRGAITEAFF. V is TRBV14 and J is TRBJ1-1; the D gene is possibly TRBD1 (5 bases). The CDR3 extends over 14 amino acids. Germline V CDR1 and CDR2: SGHDN, FVKESK. The V and J ends lost 3 bases and 4 bases respectively, with 12 bases between them.

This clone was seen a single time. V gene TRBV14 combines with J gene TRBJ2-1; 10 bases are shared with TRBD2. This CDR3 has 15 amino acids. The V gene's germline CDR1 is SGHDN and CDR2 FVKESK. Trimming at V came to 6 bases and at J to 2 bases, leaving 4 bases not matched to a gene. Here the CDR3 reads CASRPGTSAYNEQFF. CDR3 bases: TGTGCCAGCAGACCCGGGACTAGCGCCTACAATGAGCAGTTCTTC.